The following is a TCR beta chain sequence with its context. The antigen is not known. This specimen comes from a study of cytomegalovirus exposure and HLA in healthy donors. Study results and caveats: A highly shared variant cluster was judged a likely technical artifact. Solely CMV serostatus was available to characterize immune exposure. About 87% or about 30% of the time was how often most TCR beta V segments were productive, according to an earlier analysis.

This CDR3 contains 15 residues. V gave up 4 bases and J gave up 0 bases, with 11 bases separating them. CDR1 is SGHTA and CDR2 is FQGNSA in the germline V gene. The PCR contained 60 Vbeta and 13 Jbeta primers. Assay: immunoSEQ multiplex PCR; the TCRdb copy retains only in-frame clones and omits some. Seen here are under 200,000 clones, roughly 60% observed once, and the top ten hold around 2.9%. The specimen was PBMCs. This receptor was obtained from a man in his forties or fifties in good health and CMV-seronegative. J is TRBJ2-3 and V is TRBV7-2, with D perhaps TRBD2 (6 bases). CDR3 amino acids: CASSSIGRSTDTQYF. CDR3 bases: TGTGCCAGCAGCTCAATCGGGAGAAGCACAGATACGCAGTATTTT.